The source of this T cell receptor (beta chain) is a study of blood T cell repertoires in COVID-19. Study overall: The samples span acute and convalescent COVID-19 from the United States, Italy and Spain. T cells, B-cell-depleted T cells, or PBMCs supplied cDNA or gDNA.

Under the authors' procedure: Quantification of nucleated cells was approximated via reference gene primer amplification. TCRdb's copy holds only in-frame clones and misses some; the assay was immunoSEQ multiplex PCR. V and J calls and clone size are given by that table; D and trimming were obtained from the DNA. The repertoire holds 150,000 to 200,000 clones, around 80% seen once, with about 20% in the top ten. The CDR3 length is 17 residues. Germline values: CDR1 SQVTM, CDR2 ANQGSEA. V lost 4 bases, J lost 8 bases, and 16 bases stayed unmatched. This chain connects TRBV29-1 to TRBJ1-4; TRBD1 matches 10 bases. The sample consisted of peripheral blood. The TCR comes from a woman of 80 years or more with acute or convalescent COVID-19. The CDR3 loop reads CSVVETGTGAVGEKLFF. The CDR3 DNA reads TGCAGCGTTGTCGAGACCGGGACAGGGGCCGTGGGGGAAAAACTGTTTTTT. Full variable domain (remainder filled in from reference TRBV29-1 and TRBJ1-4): SAVISQKPSRDICQRGTSLTIQCQVDSQVTMMFWYRQQPGQSLTLIATANQGSEATYESGFVIDKFPISRPNLTFSTLTVSNMSPEDSSIYLCSVVETGTGAVGEKLFFGSGTQLSVL.